These 26 T cell receptor beta chains share one sample of origin, sequenced in a study of shared clonotypes between healthy human individuals. Sequencing was performed with immunoSEQ multiplex PCR; in TCRdb, only in-frame clones are kept and a portion is missing. The table lists hundreds of thousands of clones, approximately 74% of them singletons, with approximately 1.8% in the top ten. Sequencing input: memory CD4+ T cells sorted from blood. Subset reported: CD45RA-negative fraction. These receptors came from a woman in her 30s in good health.

The V call is TRBV6-4, the J call TRBJ2-2; TRBD2 matches at 7 bases. The J segment lost 5 bases and the V segment lost 2 bases, leaving 2 bases of the junction unmatched. CDR3 length equals 14 residues. Germline assignment: CDR1 MRHNA and CDR2 SNTAGT. This CDR3 is CASSDPRGTGELFF. The CDR3 coding sequence is TGTGCCAGCAGTGACCCGCGGGGGACCGGGGAGCTGTTTTTT.

In its sample, this clone was seen a few times. This chain links TRBV30 with TRBJ2-2; the D gene could be TRBD1 or TRBD2 (5 bases each). The V gene's germline CDR1 is GTSNPN and CDR2 SVGIG (reference sequence). The CDR3 consists of 16 residues. Trimming pared 3 bases from V and 0 bases from J, leaving 14 bases between. The CDR3 bases are TGTGCCTGGAGCTCGGGGCGGATAACGAACACCGGGGAGCTGTTTTTT. Translating gives CAWSSGRITNTGELFF.

This clone was recorded a few times. This sequence joins TRBV19 and TRBJ2-7; TRBD1 agrees at 9 bases. CDR3 size: 16 residues. Unmatched junction bases numbered 14, after V lost 5 bases and J lost 6 bases. Germline V lookup: CDR1 LNHDA, CDR2 SQIVND (reference sequence). The chain's CDR3 is CASSLNDGTGRLEQYF. DNA of the CDR3: TGTGCCAGTAGTCTGAATGACGGGACAGGGCGGCTCGAGCAGTACTTC.

This sequence joins TRBV18 and TRBJ2-7, with unresolved D. Trimming took off 5 bases at V and 1 base at J, with 12 bases between the two ends. The V gene's germline CDR1 is KGHSH and CDR2 LQKENI. The CDR3 has 14 amino acids. CDR3 sequence reads: CASSADAVSYEQYF. DNA of the CDR3: TGTGCCAGCTCAGCGGACGCAGTATCCTACGAGCAGTACTTC.

The rearrangement links TRBV7-8 to TRBJ1-3; D unresolved. In germline, CDR1 is SGHVS, CDR2 FQNEAQ. CDR3 length equals 15 residues. Trimming removed 6 bases from V and 0 bases from J, with 12 bases in between. The DNA of the CDR3 is TGTGCCAGCAGTTTTGGTTACAGCTCTGGAAACACCATATATTTT. Protein: CASSFGYSSGNTIYF.

This clone was detected only once. V gene TRBV6-1 combines with J gene TRBJ1-5; unclear D gene. Germline V gene lookup returns CDR1 MNHNS and CDR2 SASEGT. V dropped 6 bases and J dropped 0 bases, with 9 bases sitting between them. The CDR3 is 14 residues long. In DNA, the CDR3 is TGTGCCAGCAGCCAGGACTATAGCAATCAGCCCCAGCATTTT. Protein product: CASSQDYSNQPQHF.

The gene calls are TRBV5-4 and TRBJ1-5; D unclear. V was pared by 2 bases and J by 1 base, with 7 bases between. The length of the CDR3 is 14 residues. Germline V gene lookup returns CDR1 SGHNT and CDR2 YYREEE (reference sequence). CDR3 nucleotide sequence: TGTGCCAGCAGCTTCGAGGGCAGCAATCAGCCCCAGCATTTT. It yields the protein CASSFEGSNQPQHF.

The chain has TRBV18 and TRBJ1-1; maybe TRBD1 (6 bases). V shed 3 bases and J shed 0 bases, with 11 bases lying between them. The CDR3 has 15 amino acids. CDR1 and CDR2 (germline): KGHSH, LQKENI. CDR3: CASSPQGHLNTEAFF. Written as DNA, the CDR3 is TGTGCCAGCTCACCTCAGGGACACCTGAACACTGAAGCTTTCTTT.

The chain recombines TRBV4-2 with TRBJ1-3; D is unclear. V was cut by 1 base and J by 1 base, with 8 bases left in between. In germline, CDR1 is LGHNA, CDR2 YNFKEQ. This CDR3 region has 15 residues. Written as DNA, the CDR3 is TGTGCCAGCAGCCAAGTTGGAGAATCTGGAAACACCATATATTTT. Its protein product is CASSQVGESGNTIYF.

J is TRBJ1-5 and V is TRBV2; the D gene is possibly TRBD1 (5 bases). The CDR3 totals 15 residues. Trimming stripped 4 bases from V and 6 bases from J, with 16 bases between. Germline assignment: CDR1 SNHLY and CDR2 FYNNEI. The DNA of the CDR3 is TGTGCCAGCAGTGCCACTAGGGGCGGCGGTCAGCCCCAGCATTTT. This translates into CASSATRGGGQPQHF.

The chain employs TRBV20-1 and TRBJ2-7; D ambiguous. V lost 7 bases and J 5 bases, leaving 12 bases between the germline ends. Germline CDR1 DFQATT, CDR2 SNEGSKA (reference sequence). The CDR3 length is 11 residues. The CDR3 DNA sequence: TGCAGTGTCTCCACCCCGGACGAGCAGTACTTC. This codes for CSVSTPDEQYF.

The gene calls are TRBV6-5 and TRBJ2-1; TRBD1 agrees at 12 bases. The ends lost 2 bases at V and 9 bases at J; junction bases unmatched: 5. The germline V gene encodes CDR1 MNHEY and CDR2 SVGAGI. The CDR3 totals 15 residues. The CDR3 nucleotides read TGTGCCAGCAGTTACATGGGACAGGGGGCTCTTGAGCAGTTCTTC. The encoded protein is CASSYMGQGALEQFF.

The chain combines TRBV5-1 with TRBJ2-5; D is possibly TRBD1 (5 bases). In germline, CDR1 is SGHRS, CDR2 YFSETQ. The CDR3 totals 14 residues. V was cut by 2 bases and J by 2 bases, with 10 bases left in between. The CDR3 region is CASSFSDRQETQYF. CDR3 nucleotide sequence: TGCGCCAGCAGCTTCAGTGACAGACAAGAGACCCAGTACTTC.

The chain combines TRBV7-2 with TRBJ2-1, with TRBD1 matching 9 bases. CDR3 length: 15 amino acids. Losses at the gene ends were 6 bases for V and 2 bases for J; bases not matched to a gene: 5. Germline loops: CDR1 SGHTA, CDR2 FQGNSA. This CDR3 reads CASSYDRGAYNEQFF. The CDR3 coding sequence is TGTGCCAGCAGTTACGACAGGGGGGCCTACAATGAGCAGTTCTTC.

A remark on this clone: The same CDR3 is also encoded by other DNA sequences in this sample. The chain links TRBV6-4 to TRBJ1-2; D gene ambiguous. Germline V gene lookup returns CDR1 MRHNA and CDR2 SNTAGT. V was clipped by 0 bases and J by 0 bases, with 8 bases between them. The CDR3 has 15 amino acids. The CDR3 loop reads CASSDSPAPNYGYTF. CDR3 nucleotides: TGTGCCAGCAGTGACTCCCCAGCGCCTAACTATGGCTACACCTTC.

This chain joins TRBV9 and TRBJ1-3, with 7 bases fitting TRBD1. The germline V gene has CDR1 SGDLS and CDR2 YYNGEE. With 3 bases clipped from V and 4 bases from J, the junction kept 7 bases outside the gene matches. The CDR3 consists of 15 residues. CDR3 DNA sequence: TGTGCCAGCAGCGCCGGGGACAGCGGAGGAAACACCATATATTTT. It specifies CASSAGDSGGNTIYF.

This clone was observed a handful of times. J is TRBJ2-3 and V is TRBV15, with D uncertain. This CDR3 comprises 14 residues. Deletions cut 5 bases from V and 0 bases from J, with 9 bases between. Germline assignment: CDR1 LNHNV and CDR2 YYDKDF (reference sequence). CDR3 loop: CATSWAGSTDTQYF. In nucleotides, the CDR3 is TGTGCCACCAGCTGGGCCGGTAGCACAGATACGCAGTATTTT.

The chain joins TRBV2 to TRBJ2-3; D gene uncertain. Trimming removed 2 bases from V and 4 bases from J, with 10 bases in between. The germline gives CDR1 SNHLY, CDR2 FYNNEI. The CDR3 sequence is 14 residues long. The CDR3 here is CASSEYVSADTQYF. The CDR3 bases are TGTGCCAGCAGTGAATACGTGTCCGCAGATACGCAGTATTTT. The variable domain in full, with the rest retrieved from reference TRBV2 and TRBJ2-3, is EPEVTQTPSHQVTQMGQEVILRCVPISNHLYFYWYRQILGQKVEFLVSFYNNEISEKSEIFDDQFSVERPDGSNFTLKIRSTKLEDSAMYFCASSEYVSADTQYFGPGTRLTVL.

This sequence joins TRBV2 and TRBJ1-4; D perhaps matches TRBD1 (5 bases). This CDR3 is built from 13 residues. The germline V gene encodes CDR1 SNHLY and CDR2 FYNNEI. V was pared by 4 bases and J by 6 bases, with 9 bases between. In DNA, the CDR3 is TGTGCCAGCAGTGCAGGGACTTATGAAAAACTGTTTTTT. Its translation is CASSAGTYEKLFF.

This clone was counted many times. CDR3 DNA: TGTGCCATCAGTGTTCAGAATGAGCAGTTCTTC. It is translated as CAISVQNEQFF. The rearrangement uses TRBV10-3 and TRBJ2-1, with no clear D. This CDR3 has 11 residues. Germline CDR1 is ENHRY and CDR2 is SYGVKD. V was cut by 4 bases and J by 7 bases, with 5 bases left in between.

The rearrangement joins TRBV28 to TRBJ1-5; possible D gene TRBD1, 5 bases. CDR1 and CDR2 (germline): MDHEN, SYDVKM. The V end was cut by 6 bases, the J end by 0 bases, with 12 bases between. The CDR3 is 15 amino acids. The CDR3: CASRWGDHSNQPQHF. The CDR3 DNA reads TGTGCCAGCAGGTGGGGGGACCATAGCAATCAGCCCCAGCATTTT.

The count of this clone is one. The sample contains more than one DNA sequence encoding this CDR3. The J gene is TRBJ1-2, the V gene TRBV28; a possible D gene is TRBD1 (5 bases). CDR1 MDHEN and CDR2 SYDVKM come from the germline V gene. Trimming stripped 4 bases from V and 7 bases from J, with 22 bases between. The CDR3 runs 16 residues. CDR3 bases: TGTGCCAGCAGTTCTACCACCGGGACTGGGCCTGTTGGCTACACCTTC. The encoded protein is CASSSTTGTGPVGYTF.

The V and J genes are TRBV6-6 and TRBJ2-3; D is undetermined. The CDR3 contains 14 residues. Germline loops: CDR1 MNHNY, CDR2 SVGAGI (reference sequence). Between the trimmed V and J ends, which lost 2 bases and 6 bases, there was a span of 12 bases. CDR3 sequence: CASSYGPERDTQYF. The DNA of the CDR3 is TGTGCCAGCAGTTACGGTCCGGAGAGGGATACGCAGTATTTT.

This clone has just a few counts. V gene TRBV19 combines with J gene TRBJ1-1; D is undetermined. The CDR3 extends over 12 amino acids. Germline assignment: CDR1 LNHDA and CDR2 SQIVND (reference sequence). The ends were cut back, 4 bases at V and 5 bases at J, with 8 bases in the middle. Here the CDR3 reads CASSNWRTEAFF. Written as DNA, the CDR3 is TGTGCCAGTAGTAATTGGAGGACTGAAGCTTTCTTT.

V is TRBV27 and J is TRBJ1-2; no firm D call. Trimming removed 0 bases from V and 7 bases from J, with 6 bases in between. The CDR3 runs to 12 residues. The germline V gene encodes CDR1 MNHEY and CDR2 SMNVEV (reference sequence). CDR3 DNA sequence: TGTGCCAGCAGTTTATCAGGGCTTGGCTACACCTTC. Its translation is CASSLSGLGYTF.

A remark on this clone: At the DNA level, this CDR3 is encoded by other sequences in the same sample as well. This chain uses TRBV28 with TRBJ2-1, with 11 bases lining up with TRBD2. Trimming took 6 bases from V and 4 from J; bases not matched to a gene: 5. This CDR3 is 15 amino acids long. Germline loops: CDR1 MDHEN, CDR2 SYDVKM. Here the CDR3 reads CASRPTSGGYNEQFF. CDR3 bases: TGTGCCAGCAGACCAACTAGCGGGGGATACAATGAGCAGTTCTTC.